The clone carrying this T cell receptor beta chain was counted ten times or more. The sample is drawn from a study of regulatory T cells in long-lasting Graves disease. Across the whole study: Over 5 years of antithyroid drugs plus positive TSH receptor antibodies defined persistent Graves' disease.

Building of the TCR beta libraries involved iRepertoire HTBI primers and Arm-PCR of CDR3 regions. TCRdb used MiXCR to reprocess the multiplex PCR reads, holding one entry per CDR3 protein. The sample lists about 470,000 distinct CDR3 sequences, around a fifth occurring once. After removal of 7 bases from V and 0 bases from J, the junction contained 5 bases not matched to a gene. CDR3 size: 14 residues. The time point was: persistent/refractory GD, antithyroid drugs over 5 years with positive TRAb. Isolated PBMC RNA provided the starting material for the TCR library. The sample was peripheral blood mononuclear cells (PBMCs), taken when the disease was refractory, from a patient treated with antithyroid drugs. This rearrangement joins TRBV12-3 or TRBV12-4 to TRBJ1-1, with 7 bases aligning to TRBD1. The TCR was taken from a female donor with Graves disease. The DNA for the CDR3 is TGTGCCAGCATTCAACAGGGGATGAACACTGAAGCTTTCTTT. This sequence encodes CASIQQGMNTEAFF.